Below, one T cell receptor beta chain is given with its context. This clone has only one observation. Its cognate antigen has yet to be identified. One base away there is no much larger clone; base qualities are not given. Genomic DNA underwent TCRB CDR3 sequencing using the immunoSEQ assay. The published analysis was carried out like this. When patient CD8+ clones exceeding 1% were checked against published virus-specific TCRB sequences, only a few matched. Analyses were restricted to productive TCRB rearrangements. Clonality was expressed as a Shannon entropy-based productive clonality index, with each clone defined by a unique TCRB CDR3 sequence. Repertoire overlap for a pair of samples was computed from each clone's template counts relative to total templates per sample. A correlation with a Spearman r of over 0.55 was found between V-gene usage by flow cytometry and V-gene usage by TCRB sequencing. Here the immuneACCESS table is served through TCRdb, limited to in-frame sequences with V and J called. Missing clones are a known gap in these copies; in checked studies unresolved V genes cover under half, and the rest lacks a known reason. That table supplies the V and J calls and clone size; D and trimming were determined from the DNA. For this sample the table gives just under 6,500 clones, of which about 80% were detected only once. The ten largest clones add up to just under 30% of the sample.

The data derive from a study of somatic mutations in cytotoxic T cells in rheumatoid arthritis (dated by TCRdb to 2016 to 2017). Notes on the research overall: Peripheral blood (around 31 ml EDTA) was collected from patients immediately after diagnosis and before any treatment began. Follow-up samples were collected after diagnosis while patients received immunosuppressive therapy such as methotrexate, hydroxychloroquine and sulfasalazine. Some V beta antibody-stained T-cell populations were flow-sorted on a FACSAria II or Sony SH800 at nearly 100% purity, and sorted V beta1+ cells also underwent TCRB sequencing. To characterize clonality, the study used TCRB deep sequencing while asking whether somatic mutations are carried by expanded CD8+ T-cell clones in newly diagnosed, untreated rheumatoid arthritis. A total of 65 or so rheumatoid arthritis patients and approximately 21 healthy controls underwent TCRB deep sequencing. Median age was essentially the same in the patient group and the control group. Overall results and qualifications from the work: Several identical CD8+ TCRB sequences were found in both blood and synovial fluid, and in about an eighth of the roughly 60 patients the largest CD8+ clone exceeded 20% of CD8+ cells. An increase of CD8+ clonality with age was seen in patients (Spearman r of about 0.49) but not in healthy controls. CD8+ T-cell clonality did not differ significantly between rheumatoid arthritis patients and age-matched healthy controls. The slight TRBV07 underrepresentation in patients was not adjusted for multiple comparisons. The antigen targets of the expanded CD8+ clones were unknown, and absence from virus-specific databases did not rule out viral specificity.

CDR1 SEHNR and CDR2 FQNEAQ were looked up in the germline V gene (reference sequence). Including cysteine and phenylalanine, the CDR3 has 12 amino acids. This entry keeps only the CDR3 DNA: 36 bases, framed from base 1. Trimming takes 1 base from V and 16 bases from J, and the germline ends sit 14 bases apart. Flow cytometry confirmed the purity of CD4+ and CD8+ cells that had been isolated by positive magnetic bead selection on an AutoMACS. A TCR V beta antibody panel was used in flow cytometry to screen first for clonal expansions, which were then characterized by TCRB deep sequencing of sorted CD8+ fractions. Isolation of peripheral blood mononuclear cells was done through Ficoll-Paque PLUS density gradient separation. DNA was extracted from CD4-enriched, CD8-enriched or PBMC samples with Nucleospin Tissue or Tissue XS kits and quantified with a Qubit 2.0 fluorometer.

This specimen consisted of CD8+ T cells sorted from blood, obtained at a follow-up visit. The chain links TRBV7-9 with TRBJ2-4; the D region possibly corresponds to TRBD2 (6 bases align). The sequence was collected from a woman aged 70 to 79 with rheumatoid arthritis. Here is the DNA: TGTGCCAGCAGCTTAGTTCGGGGGAACGGATACTTC. It is translated as CASSLVRGNGYF. Supplemented by the reference TRBV7-9 and TRBJ2-4 proteins around the CDR3, the complete variable domain is DTGVSQNPRHKITKRGQNVTFRCDPISEHNRLYWYRQTLGQGPEFLTYFQNEAQLEKSRLLSDRFSAERPKGSFSTLEIQRTEQGDSAMYLCASSLVRGNGYFGAGTRLSVL.